This is a list of T cell receptor beta chains from one sample in a study of cytomegalovirus exposure and HLA in healthy donors. Sequencing used immunoSEQ multiplex PCR; TCRdb keeps in-frame clones, though not all of them. The data contain 150,000 to 200,000 clones, over 60% of them seen just once; the ten biggest clones take up roughly 6%. The specimen sequenced was PBMCs. These receptors all stem from a man aged 35 to 55 in good health and CMV-seropositive. CDR3s include the opening cysteine and the closing phenylalanine or tryptophan. A D gene is named only where the DNA matches it firmly. Clone size is given for some rows only: seen once, a few or many times, or a class if the clone is expanded.

j_call: TRBJ2-5; d_call: TRBD2; clone_size: NA; v_call: TRBV2; cdr3_aa: CASRGAGGPRETQYF; cdr3_nt: TGTGCCAGCAGGGGAGCGGGAGGGCCTCGGGAGACCCAGTACTTC
j_call: TRBJ2-2; d_call: TRBD2; clone_size: once; v_call: TRBV11-3; cdr3_aa: CASSFPGVAGTTGELFF; cdr3_nt: TGTGCCAGCAGCTTCCCCGGGGTAGCGGGAACCACCGGGGAGCTGTTTTTT
j_call: TRBJ1-6; d_call: TRBD1; clone_size: NA; v_call: TRBV4-2; cdr3_aa: CASSQAGQGRSYNSPLHF; cdr3_nt: TGTGCCAGCAGCCAAGCGGGACAGGGAAGGTCCTATAATTCACCCCTCCACTTT
j_call: TRBJ2-2; d_call: TRBD1; clone_size: NA; v_call: TRBV19; cdr3_aa: CASSIAGGRTGELFF; cdr3_nt: TGTGCCAGTAGTATAGCAGGGGGCCGCACCGGGGAGCTGTTTTTT
j_call: TRBJ1-1; d_call: NA; clone_size: NA; v_call: TRBV9; cdr3_aa: CASSARGDTEAFF; cdr3_nt: TGTGCCAGCAGCGCCAGGGGAGACACTGAAGCTTTCTTT
j_call: TRBJ2-3; d_call: NA; clone_size: NA; v_call: TRBV19; cdr3_aa: CASTPPGQTDTQYF; cdr3_nt: TGTGCCAGTACCCCCCCAGGACAGACAGATACGCAGTATTTT
j_call: TRBJ2-3; d_call: NA; clone_size: once; v_call: TRBV7-3; cdr3_aa: CASSLRGKATDTQYF; cdr3_nt: TGTGCCAGCAGCTTAAGAGGGAAAGCGACAGATACGCAGTATTTT
j_call: TRBJ2-1; d_call: NA; clone_size: few; v_call: TRBV5-4; cdr3_aa: CASSQDSTRNEQFF; cdr3_nt: TGTGCCAGCAGCCAGGACTCCACCCGGAATGAGCAGTTCTTC
j_call: TRBJ2-5; d_call: TRBD2; clone_size: NA; v_call: TRBV19; cdr3_aa: CASMPSGSVVETQYF; cdr3_nt: TGTGCCAGTATGCCTAGCGGGAGCGTCGTAGAGACCCAGTACTTC
j_call: TRBJ1-1; d_call: NA; clone_size: NA; v_call: TRBV7-2; cdr3_aa: CASSLGQATEAFF; cdr3_nt: TGTGCCAGCAGCTTAGGCCAGGCCACTGAAGCTTTCTTT
j_call: TRBJ2-1; d_call: TRBD2; clone_size: NA; v_call: TRBV28; cdr3_aa: CASSLPLAGHNEQFF; cdr3_nt: TGTGCCAGCAGTTTACCCCTAGCGGGTCACAATGAGCAGTTCTTC
j_call: TRBJ2-7; d_call: NA; clone_size: NA; v_call: TRBV29-1; cdr3_aa: CSVEGTSYEQYF; cdr3_nt: TGCAGCGTTGAGGGCACTTCCTACGAGCAGTACTTC
j_call: TRBJ2-2; d_call: NA; clone_size: NA; v_call: TRBV27; cdr3_aa: CASSLGRAAGELFF; cdr3_nt: TGTGCCAGCAGTTTAGGCAGGGCCGCCGGGGAGCTGTTTTTT
j_call: TRBJ1-1; d_call: TRBD1; clone_size: NA; v_call: TRBV19; cdr3_aa: CASSIVGTVAEAFF; cdr3_nt: TGTGCCAGTAGTATTGTAGGGACAGTGGCTGAAGCTTTCTTT
j_call: TRBJ2-3; d_call: NA; clone_size: NA; v_call: TRBV28; cdr3_aa: CASSLARASLTDTQYF; cdr3_nt: TGTGCCAGCAGTTTAGCGAGGGCTTCCCTCACAGATACGCAGTATTTT
j_call: TRBJ2-1; d_call: TRBD1; clone_size: NA; v_call: TRBV7-9; cdr3_aa: CASSKLVTQGDWYEQFF; cdr3_nt: TGTGCCAGCAGCAAATTAGTCACACAGGGGGATTGGTATGAGCAGTTCTTC
j_call: TRBJ1-1; d_call: NA; clone_size: NA; v_call: TRBV19; cdr3_aa: CASSSPVMANTEAFF; cdr3_nt: TGTGCCAGTAGTTCCCCAGTTATGGCGAACACTGAAGCTTTCTTT
j_call: TRBJ1-5; d_call: NA; clone_size: NA; v_call: TRBV29-1; cdr3_aa: CSVRDWGNQPQHF; cdr3_nt: TGCAGCGTCCGGGACTGGGGCAATCAGCCCCAGCATTTT
j_call: TRBJ2-7; d_call: NA; clone_size: NA; v_call: TRBV11-3; cdr3_aa: CASSPTGSYEQYF; cdr3_nt: TGTGCCAGCAGCCCCACCGGCTCCTACGAGCAGTACTTC
j_call: TRBJ2-1; d_call: TRBD2; clone_size: NA; v_call: TRBV9; cdr3_aa: CASSPRTAGDEQFF; cdr3_nt: TGTGCCAGCAGCCCCAGGACTGCGGGGGATGAGCAGTTCTTC
j_call: TRBJ2-3; d_call: TRBD2; clone_size: NA; v_call: TRBV5-1; cdr3_aa: CASSSSSGSRADTQYF; cdr3_nt: TGCGCCAGCAGCTCGTCTAGCGGGAGTAGAGCAGATACGCAGTATTTT
j_call: TRBJ2-7; d_call: NA; clone_size: NA; v_call: TRBV28; cdr3_aa: CASKQGTAYEQYF; cdr3_nt: TGTGCCAGCAAGCAGGGGACGGCCTACGAGCAGTACTTC
j_call: TRBJ2-7; d_call: TRBD2; clone_size: NA; v_call: TRBV5-6; cdr3_aa: CASRRGGLAFSYEQYF; cdr3_nt: TGTGCCAGCAGGCGGGGGGGGCTAGCGTTCTCCTACGAGCAGTACTTC
j_call: TRBJ2-2; d_call: NA; clone_size: few; v_call: TRBV27; cdr3_aa: CASSLSRGGELFF; cdr3_nt: TGTGCCAGCAGTTTATCCCGAGGCGGGGAGCTGTTTTTT
j_call: TRBJ2-7; d_call: NA; clone_size: NA; v_call: TRBV6-1; cdr3_aa: CASSLGAVYEQYF; cdr3_nt: TGTGCCAGTAGTCTAGGGGCGGTCTACGAGCAGTACTTC
j_call: TRBJ2-5; d_call: TRBD1; clone_size: NA; v_call: TRBV30; cdr3_aa: CAWSVGGSETQYF; cdr3_nt: TGTGCCTGGAGTGTAGGGGGCTCGGAGACCCAGTACTTC
j_call: TRBJ2-5; d_call: TRBD2; clone_size: NA; v_call: TRBV27; cdr3_aa: CASRTRTGTSGIKETQYF; cdr3_nt: TGTGCCAGCAGAACGCGAACCGGGACTAGCGGGATAAAAGAGACCCAGTACTTC
j_call: TRBJ2-6; d_call: NA; clone_size: NA; v_call: TRBV5-1; cdr3_aa: CASSLFLSGANGLTF; cdr3_nt: TGCGCCAGCAGCTTATTCCTTTCTGGGGCCAACGGCCTGACTTTC
j_call: TRBJ1-1; d_call: NA; clone_size: once; v_call: TRBV2; cdr3_aa: CASSAALPEAFF; cdr3_nt: TGTGCCAGCAGTGCAGCCCTACCTGAAGCTTTCTTT
j_call: TRBJ2-7; d_call: TRBD2; clone_size: NA; v_call: TRBV5-1; cdr3_aa: CASSASGSFTYEQYF; cdr3_nt: TGCGCCAGCAGTGCTAGCGGGTCTTTCACCTACGAGCAGTACTTC
j_call: TRBJ2-1; d_call: TRBD2; clone_size: NA; v_call: TRBV25-1; cdr3_aa: CASSEWIAGSYNEQFF; cdr3_nt: TGTGCCAGCAGTGAATGGATAGCGGGCTCCTACAATGAGCAGTTCTTC
j_call: TRBJ2-3; d_call: NA; clone_size: NA; v_call: TRBV9; cdr3_aa: CASSGPGGTDTQYF; cdr3_nt: TGTGCCAGCAGCGGTCCGGGAGGCACAGATACGCAGTATTTT
j_call: TRBJ2-3; d_call: NA; clone_size: NA; v_call: TRBV4-1; cdr3_aa: CASSQASRSAQYF; cdr3_nt: TGCGCCAGCAGCCAAGCCTCCCGTTCGGCGCAGTATTTT
j_call: TRBJ2-7; d_call: TRBD2; clone_size: NA; v_call: TRBV5-4; cdr3_aa: CASSLLTGGPHEQYF; cdr3_nt: TGTGCCAGCAGCTTGTTGACGGGAGGGCCCCACGAGCAGTACTTC
j_call: TRBJ2-1; d_call: TRBD1; clone_size: NA; v_call: TRBV7-9; cdr3_aa: CASSLPGQTYNEQFF; cdr3_nt: TGTGCCAGCAGCCTTCCGGGACAGACCTACAATGAGCAGTTCTTC
j_call: TRBJ2-7; d_call: NA; clone_size: NA; v_call: TRBV7-9; cdr3_aa: CASSLASGEQYF; cdr3_nt: TGTGCCAGCAGCTTAGCTAGCGGCGAGCAGTACTTC
j_call: TRBJ2-5; d_call: TRBD1; clone_size: NA; v_call: TRBV7-3; cdr3_aa: CASSRGTGEETQYF; cdr3_nt: TGTGCCAGCAGCCGTGGGACAGGGGAAGAGACCCAGTACTTC
j_call: TRBJ1-5; d_call: NA; clone_size: NA; v_call: TRBV2; cdr3_aa: CASRGRAGQPQHF; cdr3_nt: TGTGCCAGCAGGGGCAGGGCAGGGCAGCCCCAGCATTTT
j_call: TRBJ2-2; d_call: NA; clone_size: once; v_call: TRBV7-9; cdr3_aa: CASSLDSNTGELFF; cdr3_nt: TGTGCCAGCAGCTTAGACAGCAACACCGGGGAGCTGTTTTTT
j_call: TRBJ2-5; d_call: NA; clone_size: NA; v_call: TRBV5-4; cdr3_aa: CASSLAGSGQETQYF; cdr3_nt: TGTGCCAGCAGCTTGGCCGGTAGCGGCCAAGAGACCCAGTACTTC
j_call: TRBJ1-2; d_call: TRBD1; clone_size: once; v_call: TRBV2; cdr3_aa: CASRGRTGGYGYTF; cdr3_nt: TGTGCCAGCAGAGGGAGGACAGGGGGCTATGGCTACACCTTC
j_call: TRBJ1-2; d_call: NA; clone_size: NA; v_call: TRBV5-1; cdr3_aa: CASSAGAGGYTF; cdr3_nt: TGCGCCAGCAGCGCAGGGGCCGGCGGCTACACCTTC
j_call: TRBJ2-2; d_call: TRBD2; clone_size: NA; v_call: TRBV5-6; cdr3_aa: CASSQTSGTGELFF; cdr3_nt: TGTGCCAGCAGCCAGACTAGCGGCACCGGGGAGCTGTTTTTT
j_call: TRBJ2-5; d_call: TRBD2; clone_size: NA; v_call: TRBV7-9; cdr3_aa: CASSRLAGEETQYF; cdr3_nt: TGTGCCAGCAGTCGGCTAGCGGGGGAAGAGACCCAGTACTTC
j_call: TRBJ1-2; d_call: NA; clone_size: NA; v_call: TRBV6-5; cdr3_aa: CASSPGTPNYGYTF; cdr3_nt: TGTGCCAGCAGTCCCGGGACTCCTAACTATGGCTACACCTTC
j_call: TRBJ2-1; d_call: TRBD2; clone_size: NA; v_call: TRBV6-1; cdr3_aa: CASSPLAGGEQFF; cdr3_nt: TGTGCCAGCAGTCCACTAGCGGGAGGTGAGCAGTTCTTC
j_call: TRBJ2-1; d_call: NA; clone_size: NA; v_call: TRBV10-2; cdr3_aa: CASSGGLLTRNEQFF; cdr3_nt: TGCGCCAGCAGCGGGGGACTCCTGACACGGAATGAGCAGTTCTTC
j_call: TRBJ2-1; d_call: TRBD1; clone_size: NA; v_call: TRBV11-1; cdr3_aa: CASSPSPGQGAIEQFF; cdr3_nt: TGTGCCAGCAGCCCGAGTCCGGGACAGGGGGCGATTGAGCAGTTCTTC